This T cell receptor (beta chain) was documented in a study of CD8 T cells in ankylosing spondylitis. Construction of TCR beta libraries was performed using quantitative 5'-RACE with molecular barcodes. Via MiXCR, TCRdb re-called the 5' RACE reads, giving one row per CDR3 protein. The sample comprises 240,000 or so distinct CDR3 sequences, around 7.8% of which are singletons, and 6.5% to 7% rests with the top ten. This clonotype occurred many times. What it binds is not known. Germline V gives CDR1 SGHTA, CDR2 FQGNSA. CDR3 length equals 17 residues. V gave up 4 bases and J gave up 6 bases; unmatched junction bases: 16. Study outcomes and limitations: In the blood and synovial fluid of reactive arthritis, some motif variants had been previously reported. Clones linked to disease were reported to show significant enrichment in matched ankylosing spondylitis synovial fluid. For ankylosing spondylitis blood, a TCR beta motif of seven to nine highly homologous variants appeared characteristic.

Material for sequencing was blood, either unsorted or a sorted T cell fraction (not recorded which). This clonotype originated in a male donor with ankylosing spondylitis or in good health (not recorded which). This chain uses TRBV7-2 with TRBJ2-3; 7 bases are a match to TRBD2. The chain's CDR3 is CASSSHRDYPGADTQYF. CDR3 DNA: TGTGCCAGCAGCTCTCACCGGGACTACCCTGGGGCGGATACGCAGTATTTT.